Sequencing of this TCR beta chain was carried out in a study of Tregs in tolerant kidney transplant recipients. Study-level findings and limits: Antigen-driven expansion was suggested because donor-specific Tregs expanded more than all Tregs in tolerant patients.

CDR1 and CDR2 (germline): MNHEY, SVGAGI. Trimming took 0 bases from V and 4 from J, leaving 7 bases between them. This CDR3 has 13 residues. Method: immunoSEQ multiplex PCR; TCRdb's copy keeps in-frame clones and lacks some. Of fewer than 55,000 clones detected, roughly nine tenths appear once; the ten largest clones hold around 15%. Regarding this clone: Its matching antigen is unknown.

The nonmyeloablative bone marrow transplants came from related graft donors, with transient mixed chimerism. CD4+CD25+CD127- Tregs, CD4+CD25- non-Tregs, CD4 and CD8 cells were sorted. This rearrangement joins TRBV6-5 to TRBJ2-7; D gene uncertain. This clonotype was obtained from a human patient who received a combined kidney and bone marrow transplant. Some T cells could come from the graft donor. The material sequenced was CD8+ T cells from blood (PBMCs), taken 12 months after the transplant. The CDR3 protein is CASSYSTGYEQYF. The CDR3 nucleotides are TGTGCCAGCAGTTACTCGACCGGGTACGAGCAGTACTTC.